This T cell receptor beta chain was found in a study of blood T cell repertoires in COVID-19. Overall study context: Spain, Italy and the United States supplied samples that represented acute and convalescent COVID-19.

Measured with immunoSEQ multiplex PCR; TCRdb has only the in-frame clones, and not every one. The repertoire holds some 200,000 clones, with 80% as singletons. Germline V gene sequence: CDR1 MGHRA, CDR2 YSYEKL. This CDR3 is 15 amino acids long. V was pared by 0 bases and J by 6 bases, with 5 bases of the junction left unmatched. This clonotype was obtained from a human donor in a cohort sampled during active COVID-19. The sample was peripheral blood. The chain carries TRBV4-1 and TRBJ1-5; 7 positions match TRBD1. The CDR3 region has the DNA TGCGCCAGCAGCCAAGAGTGGGCAGGGGGTCAGCCCCAGCATTTT. Its translation: CASSQEWAGGQPQHF.